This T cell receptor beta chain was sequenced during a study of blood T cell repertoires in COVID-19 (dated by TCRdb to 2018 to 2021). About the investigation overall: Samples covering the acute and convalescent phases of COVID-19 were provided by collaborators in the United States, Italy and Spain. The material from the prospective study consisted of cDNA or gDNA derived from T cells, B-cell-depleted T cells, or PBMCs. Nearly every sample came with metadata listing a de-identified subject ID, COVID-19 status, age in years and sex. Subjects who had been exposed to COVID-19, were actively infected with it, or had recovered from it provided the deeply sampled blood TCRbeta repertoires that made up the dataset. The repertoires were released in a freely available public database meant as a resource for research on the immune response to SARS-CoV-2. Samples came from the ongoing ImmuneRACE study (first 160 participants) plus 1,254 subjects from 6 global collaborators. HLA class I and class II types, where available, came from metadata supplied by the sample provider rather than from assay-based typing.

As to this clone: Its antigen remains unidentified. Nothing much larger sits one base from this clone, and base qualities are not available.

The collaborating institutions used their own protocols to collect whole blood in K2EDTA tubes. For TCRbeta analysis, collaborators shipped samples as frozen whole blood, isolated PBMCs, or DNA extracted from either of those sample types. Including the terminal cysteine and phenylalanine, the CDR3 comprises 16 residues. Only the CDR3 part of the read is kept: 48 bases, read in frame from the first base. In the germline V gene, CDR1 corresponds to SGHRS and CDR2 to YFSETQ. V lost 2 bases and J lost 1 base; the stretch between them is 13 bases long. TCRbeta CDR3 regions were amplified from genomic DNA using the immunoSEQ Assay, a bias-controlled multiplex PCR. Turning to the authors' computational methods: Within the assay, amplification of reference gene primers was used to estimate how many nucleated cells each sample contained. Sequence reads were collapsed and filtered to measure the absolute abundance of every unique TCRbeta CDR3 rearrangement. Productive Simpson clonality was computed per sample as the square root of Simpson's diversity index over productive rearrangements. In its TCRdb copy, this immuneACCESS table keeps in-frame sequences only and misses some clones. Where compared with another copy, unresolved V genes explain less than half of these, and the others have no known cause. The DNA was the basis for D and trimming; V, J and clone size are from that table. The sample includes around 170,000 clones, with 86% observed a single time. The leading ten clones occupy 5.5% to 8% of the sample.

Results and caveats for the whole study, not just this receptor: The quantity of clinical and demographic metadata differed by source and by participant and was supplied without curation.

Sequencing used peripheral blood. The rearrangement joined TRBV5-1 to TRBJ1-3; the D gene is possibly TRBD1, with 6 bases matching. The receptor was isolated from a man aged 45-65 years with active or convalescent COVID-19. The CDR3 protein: CASSFGGASSGNTIYF. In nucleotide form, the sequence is TGCGCCAGCAGCTTTGGGGGCGCATCTTCTGGAAACACCATATATTTT.